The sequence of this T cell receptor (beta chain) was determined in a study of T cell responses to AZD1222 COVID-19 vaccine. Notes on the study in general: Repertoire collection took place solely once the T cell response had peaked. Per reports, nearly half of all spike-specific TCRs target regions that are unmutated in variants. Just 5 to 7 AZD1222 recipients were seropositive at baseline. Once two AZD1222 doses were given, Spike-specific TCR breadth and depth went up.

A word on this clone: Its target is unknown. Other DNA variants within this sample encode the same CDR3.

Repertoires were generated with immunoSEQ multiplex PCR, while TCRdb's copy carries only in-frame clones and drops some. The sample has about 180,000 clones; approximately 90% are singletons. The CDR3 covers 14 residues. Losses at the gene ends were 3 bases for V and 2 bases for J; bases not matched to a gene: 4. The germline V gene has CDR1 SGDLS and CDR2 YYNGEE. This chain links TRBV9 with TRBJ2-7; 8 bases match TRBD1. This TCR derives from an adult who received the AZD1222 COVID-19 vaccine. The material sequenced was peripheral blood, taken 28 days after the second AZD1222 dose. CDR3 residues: CASSAGTGTYEQYF. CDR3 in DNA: TGTGCCAGCAGCGCCGGGACAGGAACCTACGAGCAGTACTTC.